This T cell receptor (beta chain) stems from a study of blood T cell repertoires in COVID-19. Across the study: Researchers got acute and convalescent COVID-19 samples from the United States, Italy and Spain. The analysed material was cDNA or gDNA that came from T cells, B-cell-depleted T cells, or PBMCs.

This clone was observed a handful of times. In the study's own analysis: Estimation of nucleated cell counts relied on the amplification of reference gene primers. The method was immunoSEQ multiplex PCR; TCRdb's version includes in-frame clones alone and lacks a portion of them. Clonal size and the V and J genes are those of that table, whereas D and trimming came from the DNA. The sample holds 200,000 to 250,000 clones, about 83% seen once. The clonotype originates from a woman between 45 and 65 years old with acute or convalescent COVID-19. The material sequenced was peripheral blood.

The CDR3 region is CASSITAADYNYGYTF. CDR3 coding DNA: TGTGCCAGTAGTATTACAGCGGCAGACTATAACTATGGCTACACCTTC. This chain uses TRBV19 with TRBJ1-2; no clear D. V was shortened by 3 bases and J by 1 base, with 15 bases between the two germline ends. The germline gives CDR1 LNHDA, CDR2 SQIVND (reference sequence). CDR3 length equals 16 residues.